This T cell receptor (beta chain) was recovered during a study of blood T cell repertoires in COVID-19. As for the study in general: Researchers got acute and convalescent COVID-19 samples from the United States, Italy and Spain. PBMCs, B-cell-depleted T cells, or T cells provided the cDNA or gDNA that made up the material.

Clinical histories supplied by participants themselves formed the basis of cohort assignment. Clones were sequenced by immunoSEQ multiplex PCR, and TCRdb holds only the in-frame ones, with some missing. The sample has hundreds of thousands of clones; roughly nine tenths are singletons. The TCR comes from a man aged 25 to 40 who had recovered from COVID-19. The material sequenced was PBMCs or T cells enriched from blood (not recorded which).

In nucleotides, the CDR3 is TGTGCCAGCACTGCCAGGGTCAATTCACCCCTCCACTTT. Amino acid sequence: CASTARVNSPLHF. V usage is TRBV12-3 or TRBV12-4 and J usage is TRBJ1-6; D is perhaps TRBD1 (5 bases). V shed 7 bases and J shed 7 bases, with 11 bases lying between them. CDR3 size: 13 residues.